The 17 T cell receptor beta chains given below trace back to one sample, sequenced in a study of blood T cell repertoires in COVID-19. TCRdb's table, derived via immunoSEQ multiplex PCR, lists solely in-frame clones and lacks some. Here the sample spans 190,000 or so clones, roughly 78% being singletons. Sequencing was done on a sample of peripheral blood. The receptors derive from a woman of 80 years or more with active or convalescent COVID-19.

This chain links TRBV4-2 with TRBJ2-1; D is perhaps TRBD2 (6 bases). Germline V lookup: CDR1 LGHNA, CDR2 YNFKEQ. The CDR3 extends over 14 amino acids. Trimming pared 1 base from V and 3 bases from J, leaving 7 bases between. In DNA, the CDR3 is TGTGCCAGCAGCCAAGGAGCGGGCTACAATGAGCAGTTCTTC. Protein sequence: CASSQGAGYNEQFF.

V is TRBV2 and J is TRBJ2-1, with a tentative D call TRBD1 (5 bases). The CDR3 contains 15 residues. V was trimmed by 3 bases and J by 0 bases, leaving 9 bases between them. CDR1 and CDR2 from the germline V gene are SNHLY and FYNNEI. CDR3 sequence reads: CASSDWGSSYNEQFF. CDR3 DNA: TGTGCCAGCAGTGACTGGGGCAGCTCCTACAATGAGCAGTTCTTC.

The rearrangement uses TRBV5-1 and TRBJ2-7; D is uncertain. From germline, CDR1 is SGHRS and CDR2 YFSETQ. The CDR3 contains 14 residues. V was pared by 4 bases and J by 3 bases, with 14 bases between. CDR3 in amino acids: CASSLESESYEQYF. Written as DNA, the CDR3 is TGCGCCAGCAGCCTCGAGTCCGAGAGCTACGAGCAGTACTTC.

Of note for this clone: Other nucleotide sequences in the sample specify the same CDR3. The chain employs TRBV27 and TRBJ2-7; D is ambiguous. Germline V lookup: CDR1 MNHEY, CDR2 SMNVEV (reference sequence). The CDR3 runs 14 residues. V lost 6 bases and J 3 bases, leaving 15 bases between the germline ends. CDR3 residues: CASSPTRRVYEQYF. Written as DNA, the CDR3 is TGTGCCAGCAGCCCCACGAGGCGAGTCTACGAGCAGTACTTC.

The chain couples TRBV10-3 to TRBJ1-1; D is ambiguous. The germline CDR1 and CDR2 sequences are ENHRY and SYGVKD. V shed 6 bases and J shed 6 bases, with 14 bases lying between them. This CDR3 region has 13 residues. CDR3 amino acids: CAISGVGRAEAFF. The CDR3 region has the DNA TGTGCCATCAGCGGGGTTGGGAGGGCTGAAGCTTTCTTT.

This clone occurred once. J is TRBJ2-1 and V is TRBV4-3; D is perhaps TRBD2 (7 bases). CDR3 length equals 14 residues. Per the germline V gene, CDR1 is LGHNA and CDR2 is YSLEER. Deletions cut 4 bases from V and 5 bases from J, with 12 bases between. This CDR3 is CASSPGGRNNEQFF. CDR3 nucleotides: TGCGCCAGCAGCCCCGGGGGGCGAAACAATGAGCAGTTCTTC.

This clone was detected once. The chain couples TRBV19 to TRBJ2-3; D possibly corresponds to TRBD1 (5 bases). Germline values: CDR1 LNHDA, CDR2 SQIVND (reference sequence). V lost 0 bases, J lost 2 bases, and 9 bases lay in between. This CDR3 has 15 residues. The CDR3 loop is CASSIEGVYTDTQYF. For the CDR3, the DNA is TGTGCCAGTAGTATAGAAGGGGTGTACACAGATACGCAGTATTTT.

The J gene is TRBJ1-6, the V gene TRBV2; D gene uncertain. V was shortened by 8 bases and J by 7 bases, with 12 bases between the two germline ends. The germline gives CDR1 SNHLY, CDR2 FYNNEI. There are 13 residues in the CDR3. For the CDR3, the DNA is TGTGCCAGCGCAAGTTCCGGGAATTCACCCCTCCACTTT. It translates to CASASSGNSPLHF.

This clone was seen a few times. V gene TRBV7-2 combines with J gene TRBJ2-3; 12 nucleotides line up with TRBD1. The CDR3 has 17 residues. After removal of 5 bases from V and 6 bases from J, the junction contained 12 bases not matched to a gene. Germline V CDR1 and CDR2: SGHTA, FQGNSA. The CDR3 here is CASSTNPGTGGADTQYF. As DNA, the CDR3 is TGTGCCAGCAGCACCAACCCCGGGACAGGGGGCGCGGATACGCAGTATTTT. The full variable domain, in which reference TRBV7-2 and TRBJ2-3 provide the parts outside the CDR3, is GAGVSQSPSNKVTEKGKDVELRCDPISGHTALYWYRQSLGQGLEFLIYFQGNSAPDKSGLPSDRFSAERTGGSVSTLTIQRTQQEDSAVYLCASSTNPGTGGADTQYFGPGTRLTVL.

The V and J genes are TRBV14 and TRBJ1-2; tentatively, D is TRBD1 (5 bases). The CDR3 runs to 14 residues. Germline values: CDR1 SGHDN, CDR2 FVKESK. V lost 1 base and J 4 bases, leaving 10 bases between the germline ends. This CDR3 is CASSQGRGGYGYTF. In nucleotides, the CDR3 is TGTGCCAGCAGCCAAGGCCGGGGGGGCTATGGCTACACCTTC.

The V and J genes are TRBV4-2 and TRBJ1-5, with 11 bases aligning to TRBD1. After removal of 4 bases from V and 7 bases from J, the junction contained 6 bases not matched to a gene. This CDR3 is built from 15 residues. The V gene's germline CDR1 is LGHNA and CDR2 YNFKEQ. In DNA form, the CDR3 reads TGTGCCAGCAGCCTACCGGGACAGGGGGGCCAGCCCCAGCATTTT. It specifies CASSLPGQGGQPQHF.

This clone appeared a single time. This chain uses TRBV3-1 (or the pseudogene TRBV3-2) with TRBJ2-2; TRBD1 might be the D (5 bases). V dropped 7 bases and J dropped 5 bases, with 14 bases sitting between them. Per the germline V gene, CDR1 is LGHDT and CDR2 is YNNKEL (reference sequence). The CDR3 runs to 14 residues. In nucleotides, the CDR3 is TGTGCCAGCACCCCGGAAGGGGCAACCGGGGAGCTGTTTTTT. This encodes CASTPEGATGELFF.

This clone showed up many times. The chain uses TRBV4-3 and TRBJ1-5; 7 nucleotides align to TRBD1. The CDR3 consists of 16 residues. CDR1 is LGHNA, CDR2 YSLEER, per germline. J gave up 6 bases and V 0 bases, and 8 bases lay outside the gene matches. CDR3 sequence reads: CASSQDWKGGGQPQHF. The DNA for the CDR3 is TGCGCCAGCAGCCAAGATTGGAAAGGGGGCGGTCAGCCCCAGCATTTT.

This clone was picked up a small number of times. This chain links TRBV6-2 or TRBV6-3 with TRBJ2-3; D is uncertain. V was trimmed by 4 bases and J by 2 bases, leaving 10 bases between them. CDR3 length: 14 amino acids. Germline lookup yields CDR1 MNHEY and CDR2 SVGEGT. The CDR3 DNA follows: TGTGCCAGCAGTTTCGACATAGACACAGATACGCAGTATTTT. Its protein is CASSFDIDTDTQYF.

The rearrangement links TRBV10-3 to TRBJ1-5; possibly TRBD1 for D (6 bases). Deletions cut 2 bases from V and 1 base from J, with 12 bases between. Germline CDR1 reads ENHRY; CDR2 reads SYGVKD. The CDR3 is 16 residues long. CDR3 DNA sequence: TGTGCCATCAGTGAGGCCGGGACACAAAGCAATCAGCCCCAGCATTTT. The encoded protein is CAISEAGTQSNQPQHF.

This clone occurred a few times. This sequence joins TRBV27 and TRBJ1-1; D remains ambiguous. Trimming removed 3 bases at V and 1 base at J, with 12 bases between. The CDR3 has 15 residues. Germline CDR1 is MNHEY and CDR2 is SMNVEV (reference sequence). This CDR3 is CASSFGPRANTEAFF. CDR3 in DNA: TGTGCCAGCAGTTTCGGACCGCGGGCGAACACTGAAGCTTTCTTT.

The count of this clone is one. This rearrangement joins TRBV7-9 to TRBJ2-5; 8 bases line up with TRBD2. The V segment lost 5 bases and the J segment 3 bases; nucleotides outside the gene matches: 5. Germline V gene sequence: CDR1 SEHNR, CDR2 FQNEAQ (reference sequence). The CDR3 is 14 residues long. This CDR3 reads CASSPGLAKETQYF. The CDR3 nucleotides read TGTGCCAGCAGCCCCGGACTAGCAAAAGAGACCCAGTACTTC.